What follows is one T cell receptor beta chain and its context. As the CDR3 is not closed by the conserved phenylalanine or tryptophan, this likely results from a read error. The DNA is left out, because the CDR3 cannot be placed on it with certainty; the CDR3 is given as TCRdb lists it. The entry originates in a study of blood T cell repertoires in COVID-19. Turning to the study itself: Samples taken during acute and convalescent COVID-19 were collected in the United States, Italy and Spain. T cells, B-cell-depleted T cells, or PBMCs provided the cDNA or gDNA that served as material.

All recovered Cohort 3 donors got two negative PCRs, got clearance, or saw symptom resolution. Original methodology: For nucleated cells, counts were estimated from reference gene primer amplification. This table comes from immunoSEQ multiplex PCR, and its TCRdb copy is limited to in-frame clones, with some not included. For V, J and clone size, that table is used; D and trimming come from the DNA. The profile shows more than 250,000 clones, 86% of them singletons. The material sequenced was PBMCs or T cells enriched from blood (not recorded which). This TCR derives from a woman aged 18-29 years who had recovered from COVID-19.

CDR3 amino acids: CASSQGLGDRYLL. This rearrangement joins TRBV3-1 (or the pseudogene TRBV3-2) to TRBJ1-2; TRBD1, as called in the table, went unchecked against the DNA. The CDR3 spans 13 residues, counting both ends. CDR1 is LGHDT, CDR2 YNNKEL, per germline (reference sequence).